The source of this T cell receptor (beta chain) is a study of T-cell memory formation after mild COVID-19. TCRdb processed the 5' RACE reads anew with MiXCR; each CDR3 protein has one entry. The sample has some 340,000 distinct CDR3 sequences; about an eighth are singletons. Germline loops: CDR1 MNHEY, CDR2 SVGEGT. The CDR3 consists of 16 residues. The ends were cut back, 7 bases at V and 1 base at J, with 17 bases in the middle. The chain recombines TRBV6-2 or TRBV6-3 with TRBJ1-5; D is uncertain. The sequence derives from a man younger than 35 who had mild COVID-19 (a few samples of this study predate the infection). Cell type and time point are not known. Sequenced material: PBMCs or a T cell subset sorted from them (not recorded which). The CDR3 spells CASTNGRVLSNQPQHF. The CDR3 nucleotides are TGTGCCAGCACCAACGGGAGGGTGTTGAGCAATCAGCCCCAGCATTTT.